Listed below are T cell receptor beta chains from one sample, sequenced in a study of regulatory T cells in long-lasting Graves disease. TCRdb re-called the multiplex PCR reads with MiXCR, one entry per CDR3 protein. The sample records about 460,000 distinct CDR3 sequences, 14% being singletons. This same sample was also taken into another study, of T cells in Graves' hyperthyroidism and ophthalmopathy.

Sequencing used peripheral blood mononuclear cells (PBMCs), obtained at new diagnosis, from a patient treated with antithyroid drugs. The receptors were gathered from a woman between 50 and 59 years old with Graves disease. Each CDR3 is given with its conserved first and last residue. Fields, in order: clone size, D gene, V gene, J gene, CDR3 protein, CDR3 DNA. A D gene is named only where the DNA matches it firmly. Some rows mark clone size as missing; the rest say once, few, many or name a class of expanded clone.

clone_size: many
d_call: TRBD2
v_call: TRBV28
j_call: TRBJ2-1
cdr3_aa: CASTSILAGGGNEQFF
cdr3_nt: TGTGCCAGCACCTCGATACTAGCGGGAGGGGGCAATGAGCAGTTCTTC

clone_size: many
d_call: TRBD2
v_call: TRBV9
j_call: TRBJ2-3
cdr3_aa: CASSPGLAGEDTQYF
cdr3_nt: TGTGCCAGCAGCCCGGGACTAGCGGGGGAGGATACGCAGTATTTT

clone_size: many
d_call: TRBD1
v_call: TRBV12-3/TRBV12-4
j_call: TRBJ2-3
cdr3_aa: CASILGQDHTDTQYF
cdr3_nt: TGTGCCAGCATTTTAGGACAGGACCACACAGATACGCAGTATTTT

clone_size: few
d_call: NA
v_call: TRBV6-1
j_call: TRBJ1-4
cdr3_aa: CASSRSGVDEKLFF
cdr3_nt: TGTGCCAGCAGTCGTTCAGGGGTTGATGAAAAACTGTTTTTT

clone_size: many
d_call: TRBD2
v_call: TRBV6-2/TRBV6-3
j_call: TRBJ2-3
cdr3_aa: CASSYSASGTGDTQYF
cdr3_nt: TGTGCCAGCAGTTACTCGGCTAGCGGGACGGGAGATACGCAGTATTTT

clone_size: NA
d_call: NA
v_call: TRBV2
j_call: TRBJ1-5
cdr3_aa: CASSEEWSQPQHF
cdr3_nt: TGTGCCAGCAGTGAAGAATGGAGCCAGCCCCAGCATTTT

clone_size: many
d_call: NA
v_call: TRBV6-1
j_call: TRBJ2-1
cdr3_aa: CASSPVQAYNEQFF
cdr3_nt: TGTGCCAGCAGTCCCGTCCAGGCCTACAATGAGCAGTTCTTC

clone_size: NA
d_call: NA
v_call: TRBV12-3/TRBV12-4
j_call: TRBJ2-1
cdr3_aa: CASSLRGGADNEQFF
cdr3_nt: TGTGCCAGCAGTTTAAGGGGGGGGGCCGACAATGAGCAGTTCTTC

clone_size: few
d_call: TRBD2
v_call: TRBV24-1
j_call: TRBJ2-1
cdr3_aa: CATSDPGLEGSDEQFF
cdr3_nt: TGTGCCACCAGTGACCCGGGACTAGAGGGGAGCGATGAGCAGTTCTTC

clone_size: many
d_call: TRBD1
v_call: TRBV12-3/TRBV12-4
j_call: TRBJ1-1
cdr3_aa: CASSQPRYRGPMNTEAFF
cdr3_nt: TGTGCCAGCAGTCAACCACGATACAGGGGCCCCATGAACACTGAAGCTTTCTTT

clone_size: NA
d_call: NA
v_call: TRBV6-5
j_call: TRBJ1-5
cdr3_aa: CASSYSQYSNQPQHF
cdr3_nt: TGTGCCAGCAGTTACTCGCAATATAGCAATCAGCCCCAGCATTTT

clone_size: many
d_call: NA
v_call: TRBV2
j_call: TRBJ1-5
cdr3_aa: CASSVAGNQPQHF
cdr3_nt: TGTGCCAGCAGTGTGGCAGGCAATCAGCCCCAGCATTTT

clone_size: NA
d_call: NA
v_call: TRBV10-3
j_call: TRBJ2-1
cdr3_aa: CAISNGGDEQFF
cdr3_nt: TGTGCCATCAGTAATGGTGGCGATGAGCAGTTCTTC

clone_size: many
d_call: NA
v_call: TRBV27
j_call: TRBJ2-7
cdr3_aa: CASTGVAHNEQYF
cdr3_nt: TGTGCCAGCACCGGAGTAGCGCATAACGAGCAGTACTTC

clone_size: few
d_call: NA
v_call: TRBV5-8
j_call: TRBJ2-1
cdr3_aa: CASNRHNEQFF
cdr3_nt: TGTGCCAGCAATCGTCACAATGAGCAGTTCTTC

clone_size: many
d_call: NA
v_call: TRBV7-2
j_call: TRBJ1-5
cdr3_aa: CASSLDRLGNQPQHF
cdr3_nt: TGTGCCAGCAGCTTAGACAGGTTGGGCAATCAGCCCCAGCATTTT

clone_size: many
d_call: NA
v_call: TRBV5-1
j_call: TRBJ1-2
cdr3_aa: CASSLSDTGTRNYGYTF
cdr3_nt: TGCGCCAGCAGCTTGAGCGATACAGGGACTCGAAACTATGGCTACACCTTC

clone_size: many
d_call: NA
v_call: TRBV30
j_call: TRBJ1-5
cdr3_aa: CAWSSGVGGNQPQHF
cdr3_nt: TGTGCCTGGAGTTCGGGGGTGGGAGGCAATCAGCCCCAGCATTTT

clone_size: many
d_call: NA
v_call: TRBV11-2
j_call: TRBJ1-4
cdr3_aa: CASSTQGPTNEKLFF
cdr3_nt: TGTGCCAGCAGCACCCAGGGGCCAACTAATGAAAAACTGTTTTTT

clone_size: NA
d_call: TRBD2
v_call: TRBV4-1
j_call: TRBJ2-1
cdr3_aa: CASSQDSGRTGNEQFF
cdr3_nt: TGCGCCAGCAGCCAAGATAGCGGGAGGACGGGCAATGAGCAGTTCTTC

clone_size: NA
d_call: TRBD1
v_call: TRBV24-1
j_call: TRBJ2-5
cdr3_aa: CATSDPTRRQGTQETQYF
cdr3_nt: TGTGCCACCAGTGATCCGACCCGGCGACAGGGTACCCAAGAGACCCAGTACTTC

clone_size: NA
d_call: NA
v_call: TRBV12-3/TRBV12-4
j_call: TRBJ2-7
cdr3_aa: CASSFMHGPPSYEQYF
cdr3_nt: TGTGCCAGCAGTTTTATGCATGGGCCACCCTCTTACGAGCAGTACTTC

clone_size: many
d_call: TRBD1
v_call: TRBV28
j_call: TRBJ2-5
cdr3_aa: CATRDRDQETQYF
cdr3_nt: TGTGCCACTCGGGACAGGGACCAAGAGACCCAGTACTTC

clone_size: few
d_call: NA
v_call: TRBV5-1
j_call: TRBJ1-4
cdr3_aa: CASSLGGSTNEKLFF
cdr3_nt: TGCGCCAGCAGCTTAGGAGGGTCAACTAATGAAAAACTGTTTTTT

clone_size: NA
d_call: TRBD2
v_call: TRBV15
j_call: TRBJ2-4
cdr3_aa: CATGRAGVAKNIQYF
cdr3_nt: TGTGCCACCGGCAGAGCGGGGGTGGCCAAAAACATTCAGTACTTC

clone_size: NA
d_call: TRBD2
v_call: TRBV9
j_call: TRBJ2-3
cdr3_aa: CASSSGRGAHTQYF
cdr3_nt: TGTGCCAGCAGTAGCGGGAGAGGGGCACATACGCAGTATTTT

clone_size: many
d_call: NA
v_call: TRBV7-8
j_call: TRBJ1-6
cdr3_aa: CASSLSASTGAPLHF
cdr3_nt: TGTGCCAGCAGCTTATCCGCCTCTACAGGCGCACCCCTCCACTTT

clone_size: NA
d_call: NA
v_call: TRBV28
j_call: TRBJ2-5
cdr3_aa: CASRQLGEQETQYF
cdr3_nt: TGTGCCAGCCGACAGCTTGGAGAGCAAGAGACCCAGTACTTC

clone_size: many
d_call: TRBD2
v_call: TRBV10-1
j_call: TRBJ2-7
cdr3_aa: CASRTGLAVDRPYEQYF
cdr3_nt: TGCGCCAGCAGAACGGGACTAGCGGTCGATAGGCCCTACGAGCAGTACTTC

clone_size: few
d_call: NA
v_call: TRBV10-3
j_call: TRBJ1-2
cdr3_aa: CAISVQANNYGYTF
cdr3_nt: TGTGCCATCAGTGTCCAAGCGAACAACTATGGCTACACCTTC

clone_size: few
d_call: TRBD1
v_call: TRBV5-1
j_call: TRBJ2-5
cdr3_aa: CASSPRDREETQYF
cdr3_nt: TGCGCCAGCAGCCCCCGGGACAGGGAAGAGACCCAGTACTTC

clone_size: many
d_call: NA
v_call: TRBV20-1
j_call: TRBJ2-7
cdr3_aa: CSAREEGPGDHEQYF
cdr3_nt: TGCAGTGCTAGAGAGGAGGGGCCCGGGGACCACGAGCAGTACTTC

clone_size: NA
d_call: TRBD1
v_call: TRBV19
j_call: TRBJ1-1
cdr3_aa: CASRLDRGNTEAFF
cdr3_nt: TGTGCCAGTAGGCTGGACAGGGGGAACACTGAAGCCTTCTTT

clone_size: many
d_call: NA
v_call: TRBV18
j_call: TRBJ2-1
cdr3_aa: CASSQGRRRSSYNEQFF
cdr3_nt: TGTGCCAGCTCACAAGGTCGGCGGAGGAGCTCCTACAATGAGCAGTTCTTC

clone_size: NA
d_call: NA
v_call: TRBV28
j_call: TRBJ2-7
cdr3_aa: CASSLGFKSSYEQYF
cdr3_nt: TGTGCCAGCAGTTTGGGTTTTAAAAGCTCCTACGAGCAGTACTTC

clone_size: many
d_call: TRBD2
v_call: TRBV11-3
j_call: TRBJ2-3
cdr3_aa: CASSSGTSGNTDTQYF
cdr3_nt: TGTGCCAGCAGCTCGGGGACTAGCGGGAATACAGATACGCAGTATTTT

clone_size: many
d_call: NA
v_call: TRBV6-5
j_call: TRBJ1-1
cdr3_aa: CASSYSGVGLNTEAFF
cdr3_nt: TGTGCCAGCAGTTACTCAGGGGTGGGGCTGAACACTGAAGCTTTCTTT